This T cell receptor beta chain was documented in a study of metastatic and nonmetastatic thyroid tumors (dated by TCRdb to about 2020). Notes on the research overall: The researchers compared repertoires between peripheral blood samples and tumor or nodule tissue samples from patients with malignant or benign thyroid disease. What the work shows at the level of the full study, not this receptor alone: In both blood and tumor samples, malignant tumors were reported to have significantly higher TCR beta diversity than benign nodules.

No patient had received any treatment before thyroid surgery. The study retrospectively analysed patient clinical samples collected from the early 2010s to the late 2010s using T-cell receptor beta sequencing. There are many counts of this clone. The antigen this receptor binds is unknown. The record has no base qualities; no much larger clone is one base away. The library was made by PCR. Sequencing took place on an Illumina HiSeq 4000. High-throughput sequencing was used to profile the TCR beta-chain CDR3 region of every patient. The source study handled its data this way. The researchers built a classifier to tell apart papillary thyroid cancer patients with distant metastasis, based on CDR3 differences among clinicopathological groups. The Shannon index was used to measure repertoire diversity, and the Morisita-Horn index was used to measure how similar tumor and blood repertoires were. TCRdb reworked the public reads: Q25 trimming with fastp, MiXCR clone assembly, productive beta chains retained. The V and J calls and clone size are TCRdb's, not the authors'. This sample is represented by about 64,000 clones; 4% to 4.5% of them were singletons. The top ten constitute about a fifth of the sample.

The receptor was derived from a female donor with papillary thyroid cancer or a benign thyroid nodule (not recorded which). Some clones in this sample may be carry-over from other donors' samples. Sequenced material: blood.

Here is the DNA: TGTGCCACCAGTGGGATTCCCGGAAGAGGGACCGGGGAGCTGTTTTTT. It codes for CATSGIPGRGTGELFF. The chain couples TRBV24-1 to TRBJ2-2; the D region possibly corresponds to TRBD2 (5 bases align). V and J are truncated by 5 bases and 5 bases respectively, leaving an intervening sequence of 17 bases. The CDR3 holds 16 amino acids from the cysteine to the phenylalanine. Left in the record is the CDR3 DNA by itself, 48 bases read in frame from the first base. CDR1 is given as KGHDR and CDR2 as SFDVKD, both from the germline V gene.